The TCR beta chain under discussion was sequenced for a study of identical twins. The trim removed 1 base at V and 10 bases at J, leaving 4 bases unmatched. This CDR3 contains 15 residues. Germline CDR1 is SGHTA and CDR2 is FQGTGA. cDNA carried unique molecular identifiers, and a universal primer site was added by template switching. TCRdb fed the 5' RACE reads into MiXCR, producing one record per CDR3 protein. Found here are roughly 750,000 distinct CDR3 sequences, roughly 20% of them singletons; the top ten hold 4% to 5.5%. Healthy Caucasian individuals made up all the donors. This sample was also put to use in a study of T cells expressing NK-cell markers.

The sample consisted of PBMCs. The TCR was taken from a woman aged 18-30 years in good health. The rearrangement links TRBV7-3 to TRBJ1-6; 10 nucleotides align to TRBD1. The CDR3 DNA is TGTGCCAGCAGCTTAAGTCGACAGGGGGCCTCACCCCTCCACTTT. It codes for CASSLSRQGASPLHF.